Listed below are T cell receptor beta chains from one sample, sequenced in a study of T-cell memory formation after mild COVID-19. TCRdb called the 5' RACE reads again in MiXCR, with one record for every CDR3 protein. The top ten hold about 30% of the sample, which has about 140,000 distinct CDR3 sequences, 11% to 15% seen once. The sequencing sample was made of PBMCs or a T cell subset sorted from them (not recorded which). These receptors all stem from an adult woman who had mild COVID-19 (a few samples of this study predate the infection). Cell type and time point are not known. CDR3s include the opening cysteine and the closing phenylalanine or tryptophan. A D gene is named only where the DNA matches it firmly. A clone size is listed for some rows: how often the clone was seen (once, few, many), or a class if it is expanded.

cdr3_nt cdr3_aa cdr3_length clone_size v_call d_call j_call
TGCGCCAGCAGTGAGTCTTGGGGGACGGGCAATGAGCAGTTCTTC CASSESWGTGNEQFF 15 . TRBV10-2 . TRBJ2-1
TGCGCCAGCACGTCCGGACAGGGAAACACTGAAGCTTTCTTT CASTSGQGNTEAFF 14 . TRBV5-1 TRBD1 TRBJ1-1
TGCGCCAGCACCGGTACGGAGACCCAGTACTTC CASTGTETQYF 11 few TRBV5-1 . TRBJ2-5
TGTGCCATCCGGAGTCTGACAGGGGACGAGCAGTACTTC CAIRSLTGDEQYF 13 . TRBV10-3 TRBD1 TRBJ2-7
TGTGCCAGCCAGGCAGGGATGAACACTGAAGCTTTCTTT CASQAGMNTEAFF 13 few TRBV19 . TRBJ1-1
TGCGCCAGCAGCCAAGTTTTGGGGGGGAACACTGAAGCTTTCTTT CASSQVLGGNTEAFF 15 . TRBV4-3 . TRBJ1-1
TGTGCCAGTAGTATATTGTTCCAGAATAATGAAAAACTGTTTTTT CASSILFQNNEKLFF 15 few TRBV19 . TRBJ1-4
TGCGCCAGCAGCTGGAGGAACGCGAACACTGAAGCTTTCTTT CASSWRNANTEAFF 14 . TRBV5-1 . TRBJ1-1
TGCGCCAGCAGCCAAGATCCCGAGTCGCAAGAGACCCAGTACTTC CASSQDPESQETQYF 15 . TRBV4-1 . TRBJ2-5
TGTGCCAGCAGCGAGACAGGGGCGAGCAATCAGCCCCAGCATTTT CASSETGASNQPQHF 15 . TRBV9 TRBD1 TRBJ1-5
TGTGCCAGCAGTTTTCTCACAGGGGGGTCCTACAATGAGCAGTTCTTC CASSFLTGGSYNEQFF 16 few TRBV12-3/TRBV12-4 TRBD1 TRBJ2-1
TGTGCCAGCAGCCAAGATCTTGGGGTCCTACAGCCCCAGCATTTT CASSQDLGVLQPQHF 15 few TRBV3-1 . TRBJ1-5
TGTGCCAGTACCCTCCAGGGTTCGACTGAAGCTTTCTTT CASTLQGSTEAFF 13 many TRBV19 . TRBJ1-1